This TCR beta chain was documented in a study of blood T cell repertoires in COVID-19 (dated by TCRdb to the early 2020s). Turning to the overall study: The collaborator samples originated in the United States, Italy and Spain and spanned the acute and convalescent phases of COVID-19. The material from the prospective study consisted of cDNA or gDNA derived from T cells, B-cell-depleted T cells, or PBMCs. Deeply sampled blood TCRbeta repertoires from subjects exposed to, actively infected with, or recovered from COVID-19 were included in the dataset. The repertoires were released in a freely available public database meant as a resource for research on the immune response to SARS-CoV-2. Samples were obtained from the ongoing ImmuneRACE study (first 160 participants) and from 1,000 to 1,500 subjects provided by 6 global collaborators. Sample metadata almost always included a de-identified subject ID, COVID-19 status, age in years and sex. HLA class I and class II types, where available, came from metadata supplied by the sample provider rather than from assay-based typing. The research as a whole found: Clinical and demographic metadata were provided uncurated, with the amount varying by source and participant.

The collaborating institutions used their own protocols to collect whole blood in K2EDTA tubes. For TCRbeta analysis, collaborators shipped samples in one of three forms: frozen whole blood, isolated PBMCs, or DNA extracted from either of those sample types. About this clone itself: There is no known antigen for this receptor. Nothing much larger sits one base from this clone, and base qualities are not available.

The immunoSEQ Assay, a bias-controlled multiplex PCR, was used to amplify TCRbeta CDR3 regions from genomic DNA. For the original study's pipeline: The number of nucleated cells in each sample was estimated by amplification of reference gene primers within the assay. To quantify the absolute abundance of each unique TCRbeta CDR3 rearrangement, sequence reads were collapsed and filtered. Productive Simpson clonality was computed per sample as the square root of Simpson's diversity index over productive rearrangements. The source is immuneACCESS, and TCRdb retained only in-frame sequences with V and J called. Part of the clones is not carried over; for the studies checked, unresolved V genes explain less than half of this, and the remainder is unexplained. That table gives V, J and clone size, and the DNA gave D and trimming. Here the sample has some 76,000 clones; 65% to 85% occur a single time. The ten biggest clones cover about 18% of the sample.

From the germline V gene, CDR1 is SGHRS and CDR2 is YFSETQ. The CDR3, from cysteine to phenylalanine, totals 14 residues. The kept DNA is CDR3 alone, 42 bases in frame from the first base. Deletion took 0 bases off V and 2 bases off J, with a span of 6 bases between the germline ends. This chain joins TRBV5-1 to TRBJ2-1; TRBD1 is a weak D gene call, 5 bases matching. The origin of this receptor is a woman aged 55-70 years with acute or convalescent COVID-19. Sequencing input: peripheral blood. CDR3 loop: CASSLGGPYNEQFF. Read as DNA, the sequence is TGCGCCAGCAGCTTGGGGGGCCCCTACAATGAGCAGTTCTTC.